The 26 T cell receptor beta chains in this list originate from one sample, sequenced in a study of CD8+ T cells in alopecia areata (dated by TCRdb to 2017 to 2018). The intended sense of this specimen's time point label: less than 25 weeks on oral tofacitinib. What the treatment or condition label conveys for this sample: oral pan-JAK inhibitor, 5-10 mg twice daily. The receptor library was made with the immunoSEQ multiplex PCR assay. To provide template for TCR sequencing, every sample had RNA extracted and reverse transcribed into cDNA. In TCRdb, the immuneACCESS table is reduced to in-frame sequences with V and J assigned. These tables do not hold every clone; where another copy was compared, an unresolved V gene accounts for under half, and the others remain unexplained. Recorded for this sample are roughly 170,000 clones; around three fifths of them occurred a single time. About 12% of the sample comes from the top ten.

The input for sequencing was CD8+ T cells sorted from blood, taken at week 24, from a patient treated with tofacitinib. The receptors originated from a human donor with alopecia areata.

This clone was seen more than once but under ten times. The CDR3 DNA sequence: TGTGCCAGTAGTATGAAGGACAGGTCCCTAGATACGCAGTATTTT. Encoded protein: CASSMKDRSLDTQYF. This chain uses TRBV19 with TRBJ2-3, with TRBD1 matching over 7 bases. The CDR3 runs to 15 residues. Per the germline V gene, CDR1 is LNHDA and CDR2 is SQIVND (reference sequence). With V trimmed by 3 bases and J by 5 bases, 8 bases remained unmatched.

V usage is TRBV4-1 and J usage is TRBJ1-2; no clear D gene. In germline, CDR1 is MGHRA, CDR2 YSYEKL. Trimming removed 6 bases from V and 2 bases from J, with 10 bases in between. The CDR3 spans 13 residues. The CDR3 coding sequence is TGCGCCAGCAGTTGGAGGAGGAACTATGGCTACACCTTC. Protein: CASSWRRNYGYTF.

The J gene is TRBJ1-1, the V gene TRBV19; maybe TRBD1 (6 bases). The CDR3 contains 14 residues. CDR1 and CDR2 (germline): LNHDA, SQIVND (reference sequence). Trimming took off 4 bases at V and 3 bases at J, with 12 bases between the two ends. The CDR3 DNA is TGTGCCAGTAGTACGCCGGGACAATACACTGAAGCTTTCTTT. This codes for CASSTPGQYTEAFF.

This clone showed up just a few times. The V gene is TRBV5-6, the J gene TRBJ2-1; possibly TRBD2 for D (6 bases). V lost 4 bases, J lost 7 bases, and 12 bases lay in between. This CDR3 has 13 residues. CDR1 and CDR2 from the germline V gene are SGHDT and YYEEEE. CDR3 DNA sequence: TGTGCCAGCAGCCGGGGTGGGAGGAATGAGCAGTTCTTC. Its protein is CASSRGGRNEQFF. Variable domain in full (rest from reference TRBV5-6 and TRBJ2-1): DAGVTQSPTHLIKTRGQQVTLRCSPKSGHDTVSWYQQALGQGPQFIFQYYEEEERQRGNFPDRFSGHQFPNYSSELNVNALLLGDSALYLCASSRGGRNEQFFGPGTRLTVL.

The rearrangement uses TRBV30 and TRBJ1-2; D gene unclear. This CDR3 comprises 12 residues. Trimming shortened V by 0 bases and J by 5 bases, and 7 bases separated the two germline ends. Germline V gene sequence: CDR1 GTSNPN, CDR2 SVGIG (reference sequence). CDR3: CAWSVHRYGYTF. The CDR3 DNA follows: TGTGCCTGGAGTGTACACAGATATGGCTACACCTTC.

V and J are TRBV25-1 and TRBJ1-4; D is possibly TRBD1 (6 bases). This CDR3 is built from 14 residues. Germline V lookup: CDR1 MGHDK, CDR2 SYGVNS. V gave up 4 bases and J gave up 5 bases, with 11 bases separating them. The CDR3, as DNA: TGTGCCAGCAGTGGCAGGGGCTTAAATGAAAAACTGTTTTTT. This sequence encodes CASSGRGLNEKLFF.

The rearrangement links TRBV13 to TRBJ2-5, with 7 positions matching TRBD1. Germline-derived CDR1 and CDR2 are PRHDT and FYEKMQ (reference sequence). V shed 4 bases and J 9 bases; nucleotides not matched to a gene: 11. This CDR3 is 14 amino acids long. The chain's CDR3 is CASSSGQSARAQYF. The CDR3, as DNA: TGTGCCAGCAGCTCGGGACAGTCCGCCCGGGCCCAGTACTTC.

The chain couples TRBV4-1 to TRBJ1-5, with D possibly TRBD1 on 5 matching bases. This CDR3 region has 17 residues. Trimming took 4 bases from V and 1 from J, leaving 17 bases between them. Germline values: CDR1 MGHRA, CDR2 YSYEKL. CDR3 bases: TGCGCCAGCAGCCGGCAACCCGGGACTTCGAGCAATCAGCCCCAGCATTTT. The encoded protein is CASSRQPGTSSNQPQHF.

The chain combines TRBV6-5 with TRBJ2-2; a possible D gene is TRBD1 (6 bases). Germline V gives CDR1 MNHEY, CDR2 SVGAGI. V was pared by 2 bases and J by 6 bases, with 13 bases between. The CDR3 sequence is 15 residues long. As DNA, the CDR3 is TGTGCCAGCAGTTACAACAGGGATTCACCCGGGGAGCTGTTTTTT. Translating gives CASSYNRDSPGELFF.

The chain recombines TRBV5-1 with TRBJ1-4; TRBD1 matches at 8 bases. The germline CDR1 and CDR2 sequences are SGHRS and YFSETQ. The CDR3 extends over 17 amino acids. V dropped 3 bases and J dropped 5; count of bases not matched to a gene: 12. The DNA of the CDR3 is TGCGCCAGCAGCTGGGGTGGACAGGGAGGCGAGAATGAAAAACTGTTTTTT. Protein sequence: CASSWGGQGGENEKLFF.

This chain uses TRBV6-5 with TRBJ2-5, with D unresolved. The CDR3 consists of 13 residues. The ends were cut back, 7 bases at V and 1 base at J, with 10 bases in the middle. CDR1 MNHEY and CDR2 SVGAGI come from the germline V gene. CDR3 in amino acids: CASNGRSQETQYF. The CDR3 region has the DNA TGTGCCAGCAATGGTAGAAGCCAAGAGACCCAGTACTTC.

This clone was seen once. The CDR3, as DNA: TGCGCCAGCAGCCAACGACAGGCCGATCAGCCCCAGCATTTT. Protein product: CASSQRQADQPQHF. The chain combines TRBV4-1 with TRBJ1-5; tentatively, D is TRBD1 (6 bases). The CDR3 has 14 residues. Trimming removed 2 bases from V and 5 bases from J, with 10 bases in between. From germline, CDR1 is MGHRA and CDR2 YSYEKL.

This clone was observed a single time. The chain combines TRBV27 with TRBJ2-7, with TRBD1 matching 8 bases. Per germline, CDR1 MNHEY and CDR2 SMNVEV (reference sequence). This CDR3 has 15 amino acids. J gave up 3 bases and V 2 bases, and 6 bases lay outside the gene matches. DNA of the CDR3: TGTGCCAGCAGTTTAACGGCAGGGGGCCTCTACGAGCAGTACTTC. Translation gives CASSLTAGGLYEQYF.

The rearrangement uses TRBV4-1 and TRBJ1-4; no clear D. The CDR3 runs to 15 residues. The germline V gene has CDR1 MGHRA and CDR2 YSYEKL. Trimming removed 4 bases from V and 8 bases from J, with 17 bases in between. The CDR3 loop is CASSRSETVDEKLFF. DNA of the CDR3: TGCGCCAGCAGCCGGTCCGAAACGGTGGACGAAAAACTGTTTTTT.

The J gene is TRBJ2-2, the V gene TRBV25-1; weak D call: TRBD1 (5 bases). The CDR3 covers 15 residues. Trimming removed 5 bases at V and 1 base at J, with 11 bases between. Germline CDR1 and CDR2: MGHDK and SYGVNS. CDR3 nucleotide sequence: TGTGCCAGCAGTACCGCGGACAAGAACACCGGGGAGCTGTTTTTT. It is translated as CASSTADKNTGELFF.

The V and J genes are TRBV27 and TRBJ2-7; possible D gene TRBD2, 6 bases. CDR1 is MNHEY, CDR2 SMNVEV, per germline (reference sequence). V lost 5 bases and J 0 bases, leaving 14 bases between the germline ends. The CDR3 totals 15 residues. CDR3 sequence: CASSGEATVSYEQYF. As DNA, the CDR3 is TGTGCCAGCAGTGGGGAGGCGACAGTCTCCTACGAGCAGTACTTC.

The genes are TRBV29-1 and TRBJ2-5; the match to TRBD1 covers 8 bases. Germline V CDR1 and CDR2: SQVTM, ANQGSEA. This CDR3 comprises 15 residues. V trimming: 0 bases; J trimming: 5 bases; junction bases outside the gene matches: 8. The CDR3 loop is CSVEDTNRGVETQYF. The CDR3 DNA sequence: TGCAGCGTTGAAGACACAAACAGGGGGGTCGAGACCCAGTACTTC.

With respect to this clone: Germline and junction disagree at one end, which may indicate a read error. The chain combines TRBV10-3 with TRBJ2-5; perhaps TRBD1 as D (5 bases). In germline, CDR1 is ENHRY, CDR2 SYGVKD. CDR3 length: 13 amino acids. The CDR3 region is CAITRTLQEAQYF. Here the CDR3 DNA reads TGTGCCATCACCCGGACACTACAAGAGGCCCAGTACTTC.

The CDR3, as DNA: TGTGCCTGGAGTACAGGGGGAAGTGGCTACACCTTC. Translated, it gives CAWSTGGSGYTF. The rearrangement joins TRBV30 to TRBJ1-2; 8 bases align to TRBD1. This CDR3 is built from 12 residues. Germline V gene data show CDR1 as GTSNPN and CDR2 as SVGIG (reference sequence). V lost 2 bases to trimming and J lost 7 bases; unmatched junction nucleotides: 3.

The chain uses TRBV9 and TRBJ2-1; TRBD1 is a possible D gene (6 bases). This CDR3 is 12 amino acids long. The V end lost 4 bases, the J end lost 7 bases, and 9 bases lay between the germline ends. Germline V gene data show CDR1 as SGDLS and CDR2 as YYNGEE. CDR3 coding DNA: TGTGCCAGCAGCTCGGACAGAAATGAGCAGTTCTTC. Translating gives CASSSDRNEQFF. The variable domain in full, with the rest retrieved from reference TRBV9 and TRBJ2-1, is DSGVTQTPKHLITATGQRVTLRCSPRSGDLSVYWYQQSLDQGLQFLIQYYNGEERAKGNILERFSAQQFPDLHSELNLSSLELGDSALYFCASSSDRNEQFFGPGTRLTVL.

This clone appeared a few times. The CDR3 protein is CASSLDGRTAFF. CDR3 in DNA: TGTGCCAGCAGCTTAGATGGCAGGACAGCTTTCTTT. This chain uses TRBV11-2 with TRBJ1-1, with D uncertain. The germline gives CDR1 SGHAT, CDR2 FQNNGV. The CDR3 sequence is 12 residues long. Between the trimmed V and J ends, which lost 0 bases and 10 bases, there was a span of 9 bases.

The chain couples TRBV19 to TRBJ1-2; D ambiguous. The V gene's germline CDR1 is LNHDA and CDR2 SQIVND (reference sequence). The CDR3 has 12 residues. V lost 11 bases and J 5 bases, leaving 15 bases between the germline ends. CDR3 region: CAVEDGWYGYTF. The DNA of the CDR3 is TGTGCCGTTGAAGACGGGTGGTATGGCTACACCTTC.

The J gene is TRBJ1-4, the V gene TRBV6-6; D is uncertain. This CDR3 has 13 amino acids. The V and J ends lost 10 bases and 0 bases respectively, with 9 bases between them. CDR1 is MNHNY, CDR2 SVGAGI, per germline (reference sequence). As DNA, the CDR3 is TGTGCCACAAGGACCTCAACTAATGAAAAACTGTTTTTT. This encodes CATRTSTNEKLFF.

This clone turned up a few times. The chain carries TRBV5-6 and TRBJ2-7, with D unclear. V was pared by 0 bases and J by 5 bases, with 6 bases between. The CDR3 totals 12 residues. CDR1 is SGHDT and CDR2 is YYEEEE in the germline V gene. CDR3 sequence reads: CASSLGVNEQYF. Here the CDR3 DNA reads TGTGCCAGCAGCTTGGGGGTAAACGAGCAGTACTTC.

The chain has TRBV7-8 and TRBJ2-5; possibly TRBD1 or TRBD2 for D (5 bases each). V dropped 5 bases and J dropped 4 bases, with 14 bases sitting between them. In germline, CDR1 is SGHVS, CDR2 FQNEAQ. The CDR3 has 14 residues. The chain's CDR3 is CASSLSARGETQYF. DNA of the CDR3: TGTGCCAGCAGCCTCTCTGCGAGGGGAGAGACCCAGTACTTC.

This clone was picked up a small number of times. The genes are TRBV27 and TRBJ2-5; perhaps TRBD2 as D (5 bases). The CDR3 is made up of 15 amino acids. V dropped 4 bases and J dropped 5 bases, with 17 bases sitting between them. Germline CDR1 reads MNHEY; CDR2 reads SMNVEV (reference sequence). The CDR3 coding sequence is TGTGCCAGCAGTTGGCGGCGGCTAGCTGGGGAGACCCAGTACTTC. Translated, it gives CASSWRRLAGETQYF.